This entry lists 25 T cell receptor beta chains sequenced from one sample in a study of vaccination effects on CD4 cells after COVID-19. ViraFEST used viral peptide pools to expand antigen-specific CD4+ T cells before sequencing. Having been cultured for less than 13 days, the cells underwent CD4+ T cell isolation. Participants were given two doses of BNT162b2 or mRNA-1273 vaccine. This table comes from immunoSEQ multiplex PCR, and its TCRdb copy is limited to in-frame clones, with some not included. The profile shows about 46,000 clones, 74% of them singletons. Antigens for these TCRs are unknown. Material: CD4+ T cells from PBMCs cultured with HCoV-OC43 spike peptides, obtained after COVID-19 vaccination. Subset here: HCoV-OC43 spike overlapping peptide pool stimulation. Every receptor here comes from a human donor who received a COVID-19 vaccine.

This rearrangement joins TRBV19 to TRBJ2-5; D may be TRBD1 or TRBD2 (7 bases each). Germline V lookup: CDR1 LNHDA, CDR2 SQIVND (reference sequence). CDR3 length equals 15 residues. The ends were cut back, 10 bases at V and 5 bases at J, with 23 bases in the middle. CDR3 in amino acids: CATRPLQGTMETQYF. Written as DNA, the CDR3 is TGTGCCACCAGACCTTTACAGGGGACTATGGAGACCCAGTACTTC.

In this sample, this clone turned up a few times. V gene TRBV6-4 combines with J gene TRBJ1-6; possible D gene TRBD1, 5 bases. Germline CDR1 reads MRHNA; CDR2 reads SNTAGT. CDR3 size: 13 residues. V was clipped by 5 bases and J by 8 bases, with 10 bases between them. The CDR3 DNA reads as TGTGCCAGCAGTCGGGACGAACATTCACCCCTCCACTTT. It yields the protein CASSRDEHSPLHF.

This clone has only a few counts. The J gene is TRBJ1-2, the V gene TRBV6-5; D might be TRBD1 (5 bases). The germline V and J ends were trimmed by 0 bases and 3 bases, with 14 bases remaining between them. Germline CDR1 reads MNHEY; CDR2 reads SVGAGI. This CDR3 contains 16 residues. CDR3 sequence (DNA): TGTGCCAGCAGTTACTCGGTACAGGCCACCTACTATGGCTACACCTTC. Amino acids: CASSYSVQATYYGYTF.

The CDR3 DNA follows: TGCGCCAGCAGCCAAGAAAAGAAGGGAAGGGAACACAGCAAAATGAACACTGAAGCTTTCTTT. Translated, it gives CASSQEKKGREHSKMNTEAFF. The rearrangement links TRBV4-1 to TRBJ1-1, with D unresolved. V was shortened by 0 bases and J by 0 bases, with 26 bases between the two germline ends. There are 21 residues in the CDR3. CDR1 is MGHRA and CDR2 is YSYEKL in the germline V gene.

The rearrangement uses TRBV10-1 and TRBJ2-4, with D possibly being TRBD2 (6 bases). V dropped 4 bases and J dropped 0 bases, with 19 bases sitting between them. This CDR3 spans 18 amino acids. The V gene's germline CDR1 is WNHNN and CDR2 SYGVQD (reference sequence). CDR3 protein: CASSAGPTRDSAKNIQYF. CDR3 in DNA: TGCGCCAGCAGTGCGGGACCTACCCGGGACTCAGCCAAAAACATTCAGTACTTC.

The V gene is TRBV3-1 (or the pseudogene TRBV3-2), the J gene TRBJ1-2; the match to TRBD1 covers 9 bases. Germline values: CDR1 LGHDT, CDR2 YNNKEL (reference sequence). The CDR3 covers 15 residues. Trimming cost V 0 bases and J 5 bases; bases outside gene matches: 4. CDR3 coding DNA: TGTGCCAGCAGCCAAGATTGGGACAGGGCTTATGGCTACACCTTC. This codes for CASSQDWDRAYGYTF.

This chain uses TRBV29-1 with TRBJ1-2, with D unresolved. The CDR3 has 14 amino acids. In germline, CDR1 is SQVTM, CDR2 ANQGSEA. V dropped 0 bases and J dropped 0 bases, with 8 bases sitting between them. DNA for the CDR3: TGCAGCGTTGAAGACAGGATTGCTAACTATGGCTACACCTTC. Encoded protein: CSVEDRIANYGYTF.

The chain links TRBV24-1 to TRBJ1-5; the match to TRBD1 covers 8 bases. V dropped 3 bases and J dropped 6; count of bases not matched to a gene: 6. Germline assignment: CDR1 KGHDR and CDR2 SFDVKD. The CDR3 has 15 residues. DNA of the CDR3: TGTGCCACCAGTGATCCTAAGACAGGGGTTCAGCCCCAGCATTTT. This codes for CATSDPKTGVQPQHF.

This rearrangement joins TRBV3-1 (or the pseudogene TRBV3-2) to TRBJ2-1; TRBD2 matches 11 bases. This CDR3 is built from 15 residues. V trimming: 3 bases; J trimming: 6 bases; junction bases outside the gene matches: 4. Germline CDR1 LGHDT, CDR2 YNNKEL (reference sequence). Here the CDR3 reads CASSHYSGGVNEQFF. CDR3 DNA: TGTGCCAGCAGCCACTATAGCGGGGGGGTCAATGAGCAGTTCTTC.

As DNA, the CDR3 is TGTGCCAGGGGCCCCCGGGACTTACTAGCAGATACGCAGTATTTT. Translated: CARGPRDLLADTQYF. The chain links TRBV2 to TRBJ2-3; D possibly corresponds to TRBD2 (6 bases). CDR3 size: 15 residues. CDR1 and CDR2 (germline): SNHLY, FYNNEI. Trimming left V 9 bases short and J 4 bases short, with 20 bases between.

The chain uses TRBV5-1 and TRBJ2-5; 7 bases line up with TRBD1. V lost 1 base, J lost 5 bases, and 8 bases stayed unmatched. The CDR3 contains 15 residues. CDR1 is SGHRS, CDR2 YFSETQ, per germline. CDR3 residues: CASSLRLDRVETQYF. DNA of the CDR3: TGCGCCAGCAGCTTGCGACTTGACAGGGTTGAGACCCAGTACTTC.

V usage is TRBV6-5 and J usage is TRBJ2-5; TRBD2 aligns across 10 bases. Germline-derived CDR1 and CDR2 are MNHEY and SVGAGI. The CDR3 is 14 residues long. Losses at the gene ends were 7 bases for V and 5 bases for J; bases not matched to a gene: 7. CDR3 sequence (DNA): TGTGCCAGCATCCTACTAGCGGGAATGGAGACCCAGTACTTC. Its protein is CASILLAGMETQYF.

This rearrangement joins TRBV5-4 to TRBJ2-3; a possible D gene is TRBD2 (5 bases). Germline V gene data show CDR1 as SGHNT and CDR2 as YYREEE (reference sequence). Trimming stripped 2 bases from V and 2 bases from J, with 9 bases between. The length of the CDR3 is 14 residues. CDR3 amino acids: CASSFRADTDTQYF. DNA of the CDR3: TGTGCCAGCAGCTTCCGAGCGGACACAGATACGCAGTATTTT.

The V and J genes are TRBV14 and TRBJ2-1; the match to TRBD1 covers 9 bases. The CDR3 has 14 amino acids. The V gene end was trimmed by 3 bases and the J gene end by 8 bases; junction bases not matched to a gene: 5. The V gene's germline CDR1 is SGHDN and CDR2 FVKESK. CDR3 DNA sequence: TGTGCCAGCAGCCAGTTGGGGACAGGGTATGAGCAGTTCTTC. Translation: CASSQLGTGYEQFF.

This chain uses TRBV3-1 (or the pseudogene TRBV3-2) with TRBJ2-7, with D possibly being TRBD2 (6 bases). Germline V CDR1 and CDR2: LGHDT, YNNKEL (reference sequence). Trimming left V 0 bases short and J 3 bases short, with 15 bases between. The CDR3 runs 16 residues. CDR3: CASSQESSGLYYEQYF. DNA of the CDR3: TGTGCCAGCAGCCAAGAGAGCAGCGGGCTCTACTACGAGCAGTACTTC.

V gene TRBV2 combines with J gene TRBJ1-5; D unclear. Deletions cut 3 bases from V and 3 bases from J, with 9 bases between. The CDR3 consists of 14 residues. Germline CDR1 SNHLY, CDR2 FYNNEI. CDR3 residues: CASSDSGVNQPQHF. The CDR3 DNA is TGTGCCAGCAGTGACTCTGGAGTCAATCAGCCCCAGCATTTT.

The chain couples TRBV25-1 to TRBJ2-3; possible D gene TRBD2, 6 bases. The CDR3 is 14 amino acids. CDR1 and CDR2 (germline): MGHDK, SYGVNS. Trimming stripped 4 bases from V and 6 bases from J, with 14 bases between. CDR3 protein: CASSVGGPADTQYF. CDR3 nucleotides: TGTGCCAGCAGTGTGGGGGGTCCGGCCGATACGCAGTATTTT.

This chain links TRBV3-1 (or the pseudogene TRBV3-2) with TRBJ2-1, with a weak D call TRBD2 (5 bases). V was trimmed by 5 bases and J by 0 bases, leaving 14 bases between them. The CDR3 contains 16 residues. Germline CDR1 LGHDT, CDR2 YNNKEL (reference sequence). CDR3 loop: CASSDYFLYSYNEQFF. The CDR3 DNA follows: TGTGCCAGCAGCGACTACTTCCTATACTCCTACAATGAGCAGTTCTTC.

The V and J genes are TRBV5-8 and TRBJ2-2, with no clear D. V was trimmed by 1 base and J by 5 bases, leaving 6 bases between them. The CDR3 has 13 residues. Germline loops: CDR1 SGHTS, CDR2 YDEGEE. In DNA form, the CDR3 reads TGTGCCAGCAGCTTGAGCAGGACCGGGGAGCTGTTTTTT. It yields the protein CASSLSRTGELFF. Full variable domain (missing parts from reference TRBV5-8 and TRBJ2-2): EAGVTQSPTHLIKTRGQQATLRCSPISGHTSVYWYQQALGLGLQFLLWYDEGEERNRGNFPPRFSGRQFPNYSSELNVNALELEDSALYLCASSLSRTGELFFGEGSRLTVL.

The chain links TRBV27 to TRBJ1-5; D not resolved. The CDR3 loop spans 14 amino acids. Trimming removed 6 bases at V and 3 bases at J, with 12 bases between. Per the germline V gene, CDR1 is MNHEY and CDR2 is SMNVEV (reference sequence). The CDR3 DNA follows: TGTGCCAGCAGGGTAGGGCCGACCAATCAGCCCCAGCATTTT. Translated, it gives CASRVGPTNQPQHF.

This chain links TRBV7-2 with TRBJ2-4; the match to TRBD2 covers 11 bases. The CDR3 loop spans 16 amino acids. Germline V gene sequence: CDR1 SGHTA, CDR2 FQGNSA. With V trimmed by 1 base and J by 8 bases, 7 bases remained unmatched. CDR3 loop: CASSLGSGGAGDIQYF. CDR3 DNA: TGTGCCAGCAGCTTAGGTAGCGGGGGGGCGGGAGACATTCAGTACTTC. The whole variable domain, filled in from reference TRBV7-2 and TRBJ2-4, reads GAGVSQSPSNKVTEKGKDVELRCDPISGHTALYWYRQSLGQGLEFLIYFQGNSAPDKSGLPSDRFSAERTGGSVSTLTIQRTQQEDSAVYLCASSLGSGGAGDIQYFGAGTRLSVL.

Only a few counts were recorded for this clone. The chain joins TRBV12-3 or TRBV12-4 to TRBJ1-4, with D perhaps TRBD1 (5 bases). The V and J ends lost 9 bases and 8 bases respectively, with 13 bases between them. This CDR3 spans 12 amino acids. DNA of the CDR3: TGTGCCAGTTCAGGGTCAGGGGAAAAACTGTTTTTT. As protein: CASSGSGEKLFF.

The chain links TRBV4-1 to TRBJ2-7, with 11 bases matching TRBD2. Germline-derived CDR1 and CDR2 are MGHRA and YSYEKL. This CDR3 has 18 residues. Losses at the gene ends were 0 bases for V and 0 bases for J; bases not matched to a gene: 7. This CDR3 reads CASSQDSVGTSGSYEQYF. The CDR3 coding sequence is TGCGCCAGCAGCCAAGACTCGGTGGGGACTAGCGGCTCCTACGAGCAGTACTTC.

This clone showed up just a few times. This sequence joins TRBV5-1 and TRBJ1-1; TRBD1 agrees at 8 bases. Germline lookup yields CDR1 SGHRS and CDR2 YFSETQ. CDR3 length: 16 amino acids. V lost 4 bases to trimming and J lost 5 bases; unmatched junction nucleotides: 13. The CDR3, as DNA: TGCGCCAGCAGCCCCTACCGTCAGGGGGCGAGGACTGAAGCTTTCTTT. Translated: CASSPYRQGARTEAFF. Looking up the rest from reference TRBV5-1 and TRBJ1-1 gives the full variable domain: KAGVTQTPRYLIKTRGQQVTLSCSPISGHRSVSWYQQTPGQGLQFLFEYFSETQRNKGNFPGRFSGRQFSNSRSEMNVSTLELGDSALYLCASSPYRQGARTEAFFGQGTRLTVV.

There are a few counts of this clone. The rearrangement links TRBV13 to TRBJ2-3, with a weak D call TRBD1 (6 bases). The CDR3 is 16 residues long. Per the germline V gene, CDR1 is PRHDT and CDR2 is FYEKMQ (reference sequence). With 4 bases removed from V and 4 bases from J, the gap between germline ends came to 18 bases. The CDR3 here is CASSSHRVSRADTQYF. DNA of the CDR3: TGTGCCAGCAGCTCCCACAGGGTGTCAAGGGCAGATACGCAGTATTTT.